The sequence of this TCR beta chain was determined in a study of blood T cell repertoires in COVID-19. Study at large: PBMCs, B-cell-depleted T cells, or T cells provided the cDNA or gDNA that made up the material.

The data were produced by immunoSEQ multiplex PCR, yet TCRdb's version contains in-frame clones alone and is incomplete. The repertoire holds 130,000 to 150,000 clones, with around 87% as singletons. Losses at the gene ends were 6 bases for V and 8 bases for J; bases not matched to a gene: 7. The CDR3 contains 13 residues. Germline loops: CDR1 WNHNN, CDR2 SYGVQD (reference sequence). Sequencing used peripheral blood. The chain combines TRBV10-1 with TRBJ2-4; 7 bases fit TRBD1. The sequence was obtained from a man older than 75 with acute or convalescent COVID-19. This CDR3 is CASRRQGRDIQYF. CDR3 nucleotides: TGCGCCAGCAGGAGACAGGGACGCGACATTCAGTACTTC.